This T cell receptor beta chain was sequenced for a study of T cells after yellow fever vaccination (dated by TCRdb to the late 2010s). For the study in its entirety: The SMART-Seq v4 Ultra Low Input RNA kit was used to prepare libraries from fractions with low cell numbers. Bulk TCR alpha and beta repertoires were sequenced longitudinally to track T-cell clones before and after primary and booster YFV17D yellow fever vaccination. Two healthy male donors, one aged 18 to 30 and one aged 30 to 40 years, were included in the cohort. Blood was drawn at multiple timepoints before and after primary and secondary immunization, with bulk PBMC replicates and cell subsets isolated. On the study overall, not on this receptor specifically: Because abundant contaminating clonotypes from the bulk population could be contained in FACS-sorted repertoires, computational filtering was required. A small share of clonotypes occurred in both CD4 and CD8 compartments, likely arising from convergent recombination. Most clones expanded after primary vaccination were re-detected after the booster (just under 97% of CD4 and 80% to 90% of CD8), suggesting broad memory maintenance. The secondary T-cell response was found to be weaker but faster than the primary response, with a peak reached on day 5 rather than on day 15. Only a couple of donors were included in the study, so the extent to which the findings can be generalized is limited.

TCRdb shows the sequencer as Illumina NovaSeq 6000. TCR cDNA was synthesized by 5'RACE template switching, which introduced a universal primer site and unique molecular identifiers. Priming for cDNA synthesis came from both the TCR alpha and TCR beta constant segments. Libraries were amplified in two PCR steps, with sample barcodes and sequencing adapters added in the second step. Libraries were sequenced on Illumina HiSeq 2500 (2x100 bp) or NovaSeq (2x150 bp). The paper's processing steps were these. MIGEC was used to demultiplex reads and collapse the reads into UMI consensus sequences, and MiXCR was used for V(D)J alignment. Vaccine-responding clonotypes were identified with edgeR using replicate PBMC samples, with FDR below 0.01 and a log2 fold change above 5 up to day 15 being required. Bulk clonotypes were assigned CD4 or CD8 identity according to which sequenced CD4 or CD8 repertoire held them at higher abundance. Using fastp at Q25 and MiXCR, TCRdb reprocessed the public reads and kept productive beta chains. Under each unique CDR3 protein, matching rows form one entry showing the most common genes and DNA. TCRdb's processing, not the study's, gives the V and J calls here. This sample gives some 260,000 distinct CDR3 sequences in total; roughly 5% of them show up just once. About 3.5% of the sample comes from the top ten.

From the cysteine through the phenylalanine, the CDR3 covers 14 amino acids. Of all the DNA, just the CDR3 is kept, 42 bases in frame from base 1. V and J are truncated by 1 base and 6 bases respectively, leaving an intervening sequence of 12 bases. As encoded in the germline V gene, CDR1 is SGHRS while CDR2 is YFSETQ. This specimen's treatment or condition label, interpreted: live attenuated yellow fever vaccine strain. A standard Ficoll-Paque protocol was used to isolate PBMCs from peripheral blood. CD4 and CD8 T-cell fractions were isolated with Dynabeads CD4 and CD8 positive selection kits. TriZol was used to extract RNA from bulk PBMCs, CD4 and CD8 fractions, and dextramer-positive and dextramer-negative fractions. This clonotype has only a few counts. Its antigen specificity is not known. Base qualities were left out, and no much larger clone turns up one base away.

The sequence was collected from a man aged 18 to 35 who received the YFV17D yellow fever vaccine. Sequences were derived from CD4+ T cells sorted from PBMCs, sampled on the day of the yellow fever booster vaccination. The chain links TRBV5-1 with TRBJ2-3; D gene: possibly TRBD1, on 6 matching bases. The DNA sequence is TGCGCCAGCAGCTTGATGGGGGCGCGGGATACGCAGTATTTT. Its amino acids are CASSLMGARDTQYF. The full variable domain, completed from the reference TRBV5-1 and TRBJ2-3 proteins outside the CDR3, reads KAGVTQTPRYLIKTRGQQVTLSCSPISGHRSVSWYQQTPGQGLQFLFEYFSETQRNKGNFPGRFSGRQFSNSRSEMNVSTLELGDSALYLCASSLMGARDTQYFGPGTRLTVL.